This record looks at one T cell receptor (beta chain) sequence and its context. The data derive from a study of technical replicates of blood from four donors. Trimming pared 0 bases from V and 2 bases from J, leaving 9 bases between. This CDR3 contains 14 residues. Germline values: CDR1 SGHRS, CDR2 YFSETQ. The assay was immunoSEQ multiplex PCR, and TCRdb's table has in-frame clones only and misses some. In the table there are tens of thousands of clones, roughly nine tenths of which are singletons. The sample comprised PBMCs. This receptor was taken from a human donor in good health. Some clones in this sample may be carry-over from other donors' samples. This chain links TRBV5-1 with TRBJ2-7; D not certain. Written as DNA, the CDR3 is TGCGCCAGCAGCTTGGCCGACACAACCTACGAGCAGTACTTC. Protein sequence: CASSLADTTYEQYF.